The T cell receptor beta chain described here comes from a study of T cell changes during pregnancy in multiple sclerosis. Clones were read by immunoSEQ multiplex PCR, and TCRdb kept only the in-frame ones, dropping some. Counted here are 28,000 or so clones, 85% to 90% occurring once; the ten biggest clones make up around 0.8%. V was pared by 2 bases and J by 4 bases, with 15 bases between. Germline V gene data show CDR1 as SGHDT and CDR2 as YYEEEE. The CDR3 runs 15 residues. This specimen was CD4+ T cells from peripheral blood mononuclear cells, taken in the second trimester of pregnancy. The V and J genes are TRBV5-6 and TRBJ1-1; weak D call: TRBD1 (5 bases). The origin of this receptor is a female donor with multiple sclerosis, enrolled in a pregnancy study. In DNA, the CDR3 is TGTGCCAGCAGCTTAGGGCCTTCCAGGGTCACTGAAGCTTTCTTT. Encoded protein: CASSLGPSRVTEAFF.